This TCR beta chain was sequenced in a study of T cell repertoires in cytomegalovirus infection. The overall study: Signatures in public TCR beta sequences pointed to both CMV infection and matching HLA type.

Via MiXCR, TCRdb re-called the reads, giving one row per CDR3 protein. The table shows about 400,000 distinct CDR3 sequences, with about a sixth occurring only once. The sample holds many counts of this clonotype. Its antigen is still unknown. Points from the study as a whole: The study found HLA-C-restricted CMV-specific TCR beta clonotypes dominating the ex vivo response. Based on cumulative public TCR beta family frequency, carriers of CMV plus the relevant HLA were identified.

The CDR3 has 14 amino acids. The germline gives CDR1 SGHTA, CDR2 FQGNSA. After removal of 5 bases from V and 8 bases from J, the junction contained 7 bases not matched to a gene. This sequence originates from a human donor in good health (CMV status not recorded). Some clones in this sample may be carry-over from other donors' samples. The V call is TRBV7-2, the J call TRBJ2-1; 9 bases agree with TRBD1. Sequenced material: PBMCs. CDR3 region: CASSLRTGVHEQFF. Written as DNA, the CDR3 is TGTGCCAGCAGCCTCAGGACAGGGGTTCATGAGCAGTTCTTC.